Below are 12 T cell receptor beta chains sequenced from a single sample in a study of blood T cell repertoires in COVID-19. Only in-frame clones appear in the TCRdb table, and some are missing; sequencing was by immunoSEQ multiplex PCR. This table has some 130,000 clones, less than 90% appearing once. Specimen: PBMCs or T cells enriched from blood (not recorded which). Receptors originate from a man in his forties or fifties with acute COVID-19.

This clone was found many times. The V gene is TRBV7-9, the J gene TRBJ1-3; D not resolved. The ends were cut back, 4 bases at V and 4 bases at J, with 8 bases in the middle. The CDR3 consists of 13 residues. CDR1 SEHNR and CDR2 FQNEAQ come from the germline V gene (reference sequence). This CDR3 reads CASSSPVGNTIYF. The CDR3 DNA sequence: TGTGCCAGCAGCTCCCCAGTGGGAAACACCATATATTTT.

This chain uses TRBV3-1 (or the pseudogene TRBV3-2) with TRBJ2-5; 10 bases line up with TRBD2. Germline lookup yields CDR1 LGHDT and CDR2 YNNKEL (reference sequence). V shed 2 bases and J 10 bases; nucleotides not matched to a gene: 4. The CDR3 runs 13 residues. DNA for the CDR3: TGTGCCAGCAGCCAACGGGGACTAGCGATCCAGTACTTC. It translates to CASSQRGLAIQYF.

This clone was seen a few times. CDR3 residues: CASSQEWDRDPYEQYF. Written as DNA, the CDR3 is TGCGCCAGCAGCCAAGAATGGGACAGGGACCCCTACGAGCAGTACTTC. The chain uses TRBV4-3 and TRBJ2-7, with 9 positions matching TRBD1. The germline V gene encodes CDR1 LGHNA and CDR2 YSLEER. CDR3 length equals 16 residues. V trimming: 0 bases; J trimming: 2 bases; junction bases outside the gene matches: 5.

This clone was detected a few times. The rearrangement joins TRBV5-5 to TRBJ1-4, with a possible D match to TRBD1 (6 bases). The CDR3 consists of 16 residues. The germline gives CDR1 SGHKS, CDR2 YYEKEE (reference sequence). Trimming took 0 bases from V and 0 from J, leaving 9 bases between them. The CDR3 coding sequence is TGTGCCAGCAGCTTGGGGACAGCCACAACTAATGAAAAACTGTTTTTT. Translated, it gives CASSLGTATTNEKLFF.

This chain joins TRBV7-9 and TRBJ1-1; 7 bases are a match to TRBD1. The CDR3 contains 15 residues. V gave up 1 base and J gave up 1 base; unmatched junction bases: 3. Germline V gene lookup returns CDR1 SEHNR and CDR2 FQNEAQ (reference sequence). CDR3 loop: CASSLEGQQNTEAFF. The CDR3 coding sequence is TGTGCCAGCAGCTTAGAGGGACAGCAGAACACTGAAGCTTTCTTT.

This clone was seen many times. The J gene is TRBJ1-5, the V gene TRBV19; 9 bases are shared with TRBD1. J gave up 5 bases and V 4 bases, and 9 bases lay outside the gene matches. There are 16 residues in the CDR3. In germline, CDR1 is LNHDA, CDR2 SQIVND (reference sequence). In DNA, the CDR3 is TGTGCCAGTAGTACTTCGGGACAGGGAGTCTATCAGCCCCAGCATTTT. This codes for CASSTSGQGVYQPQHF.

J is TRBJ1-1 and V is TRBV10-3; TRBD1 is a possible D gene (6 bases). Trimming cost V 10 bases and J 6 bases, with 18 bases left between them. From germline, CDR1 is ENHRY and CDR2 SYGVKD. This CDR3 has 13 residues. This CDR3 is CATEQGLESEAFF. The CDR3 nucleotides are TGTGCCACCGAACAGGGCTTGGAGTCTGAAGCTTTCTTT.

The J gene is TRBJ2-7, the V gene TRBV3-1 (or the pseudogene TRBV3-2); D perhaps matches TRBD2 (7 bases). CDR1 is LGHDT, CDR2 YNNKEL, per germline (reference sequence). V gave up 6 bases and J gave up 1 base, with 22 bases separating them. This CDR3 has 17 amino acids. The DNA for the CDR3 is TGTGCCAGCAGGTCAAAGGGGGGGGGAAAGGAGTCCTACGAGCAGTACTTC. This translates into CASRSKGGGKESYEQYF.

The genes are TRBV2 and TRBJ2-2; TRBD1 aligns across 10 bases. This CDR3 comprises 15 residues. Germline loops: CDR1 SNHLY, CDR2 FYNNEI. The J segment lost 7 bases and the V segment lost 5 bases, leaving 7 bases of the junction unmatched. As DNA, the CDR3 is TGTGCCAGCAGTCAAGACAGGGGGCTTAACGGGGAGCTGTTTTTT. Residues: CASSQDRGLNGELFF.

The V gene is TRBV19, the J gene TRBJ1-5, with 12 positions matching TRBD1. CDR1 and CDR2 (germline): LNHDA, SQIVND (reference sequence). The CDR3 extends over 15 amino acids. After removal of 7 bases from V and 7 bases from J, the junction contained 8 bases not matched to a gene. The CDR3 DNA sequence: TGTGCCAGTACCCCGGGACAGGGGGCAGGGCAGCCCCAGCATTTT. Protein product: CASTPGQGAGQPQHF.

V is TRBV3-1 (or the pseudogene TRBV3-2) and J is TRBJ2-7; 7 bases agree with TRBD2. Germline V gene sequence: CDR1 LGHDT, CDR2 YNNKEL (reference sequence). With V trimmed by 0 bases and J by 2 bases, 4 bases remained unmatched. This CDR3 spans 15 amino acids. CDR3 amino acids: CASSQEPAGAYEQYF. In DNA form, the CDR3 reads TGTGCCAGCAGCCAAGAACCGGCGGGAGCCTACGAGCAGTACTTC.

The V call is TRBV5-6, the J call TRBJ2-1; D gene unclear. Trimming took 0 bases from V and 8 from J, leaving 12 bases between them. Germline lookup yields CDR1 SGHDT and CDR2 YYEEEE. The CDR3 spans 14 residues. The CDR3 region is CASSLGLVEDEQFF. CDR3 coding DNA: TGTGCCAGCAGCTTGGGACTTGTAGAGGATGAGCAGTTCTTC.